This TCR beta chain is from a study of radiotherapy plus CTLA-4 blockade in lung cancer. This table comes from immunoSEQ multiplex PCR, and its TCRdb copy is limited to in-frame clones, with some not included. This sample has 40,000 to 45,000 clones, with about 75% found just once. The receptor comes from a human donor with non-small cell lung cancer who had stable disease on radiotherapy plus ipilimumab. Specimen: peripheral blood, collected from a patient treated with radiotherapy plus ipilimumab.

CDR3 nucleotides: TGTGCCAGCAGCTTTTATAGCACTGAAGCTTTCTTT. Its protein product is CASSFYSTEAFF. This rearrangement joins TRBV7-2 to TRBJ1-1; D unclear. CDR1 is SGHTA, CDR2 FQGNSA, per germline. The CDR3 runs to 12 residues. Trimming left V 3 bases short and J 4 bases short, with 6 bases between.